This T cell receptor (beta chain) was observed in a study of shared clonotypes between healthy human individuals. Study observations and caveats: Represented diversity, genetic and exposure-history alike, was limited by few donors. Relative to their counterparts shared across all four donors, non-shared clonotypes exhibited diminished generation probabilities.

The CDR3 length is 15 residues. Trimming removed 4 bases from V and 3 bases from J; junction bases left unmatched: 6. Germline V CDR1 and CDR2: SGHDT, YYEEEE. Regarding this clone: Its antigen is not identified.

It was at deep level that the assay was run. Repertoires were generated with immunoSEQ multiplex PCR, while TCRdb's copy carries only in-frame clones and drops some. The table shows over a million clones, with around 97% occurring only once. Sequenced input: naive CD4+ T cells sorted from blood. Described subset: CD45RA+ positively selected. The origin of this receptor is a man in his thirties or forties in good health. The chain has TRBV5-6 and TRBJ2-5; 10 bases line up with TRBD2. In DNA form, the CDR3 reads TGTGCCAGCAGCCCCGGACTAGCGGAGAAAGAGACCCAGTACTTC. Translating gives CASSPGLAEKETQYF.